This TCR beta chain was observed in a study of shared clonotypes between healthy human individuals. CD45RA-negative memory and CD45RA+ naive subsets were split from the CD4+ cells. The germline gives CDR1 LNHDA, CDR2 SQIVND (reference sequence). Trimming left V 3 bases short and J 0 bases short, with 11 bases between. This CDR3 has 16 residues. For each subset, genomic DNA was distributed in equal portions over several immunoSEQ plates. Replicate PCRs run on sorted subsets employed about 220 ng DNA, roughly 30,000 T cell genomes. TCRdb's table, derived via immunoSEQ multiplex PCR, lists solely in-frame clones and lacks some. The data hold more than 2,000,000 clones, with more than 90% observed a single time. General study points: Across four donors, naive CD4 shared around 5.1%, naive CD8 more than 3%, memory CD4 roughly 2.2%, memory CD8 0.4% to 0.5%.

As regards this clone: Antigen: not known.

The receptor was derived from a man between 18 and 29 years old in good health. V gene TRBV19 combines with J gene TRBJ2-2; D unresolved. Sequencing input: naive CD4+ T cells sorted from blood. Subset specified: CD45RA+ positively selected. CDR3 nucleotide sequence: TGTGCCAGTAGTATTAAGTGGCAGCCGAACACCGGGGAGCTGTTTTTT. It yields the protein CASSIKWQPNTGELFF.